This T cell receptor beta chain appears in the sequencing data of a study of low-dose radiotherapy and immunotherapy resistance in tumors. Study background: Cohort 1 was treated with 0.5 Gy per fraction at 2-week intervals, amounting to 6.5 Gy overall. Daily, from cycle 1 day 1 and for four cycles, patients took oral aspirin 300 mg.

V was clipped by 5 bases and J by 11 bases; unmatched bases: 7. Per germline, CDR1 ENHRY and CDR2 SYGVKD. This CDR3 is 14 amino acids long. As to time point: after trial treatment. The treatment here: LDRT plus nivolumab, ipilimumab, low-dose cyclophosphamide and aspirin (RACIN trial). This clonotype was counted many times. Both TCRalpha and TCRbeta chains were reverse transcribed with V-gene-specific primers. TCR amplification ran 15 to 25 PCR cycles using constant-region and V-primer adapter primers. In vitro transcription amplified isolated mRNA. TCRdb reprocessed the reads via MiXCR and lists one record per CDR3 protein. The sample includes about 44,000 distinct CDR3 sequences, under 30% of them seen just once.

This specimen consisted of PBMCs, obtained after low-dose radiotherapy plus immunotherapy. The J gene is TRBJ1-5, the V gene TRBV10-3; 12 bases align to TRBD1. This clonotype was sampled from a male donor with prostate cancer. The CDR3 nucleotides are TGTGCCATCAGTACCGGGACAGGGGGCGAGGCCCAGCATTTT. Its translation is CAISTGTGGEAQHF.